This T cell receptor (beta chain) was retrieved from a study of CD8 T cells in Susac syndrome. With random hexamers, 0.5 to 1 ug RNA was reverse transcribed. The TCR beta CDR3 was amplified by immunoSEQ multiplex PCR across 54 Vbeta, 13 Jbeta. TCRdb re-called the immunoSEQ multiplex PCR reads with MiXCR, one entry per CDR3 protein. The sample shows approximately 130,000 distinct CDR3 sequences, around 94% of them seen only once. Unmatched junction bases numbered 6, after V lost 2 bases and J lost 6 bases. CDR1 is SGHDT and CDR2 is YYEEEE in the germline V gene. CDR3 length: 15 amino acids. In regard to this clonotype: The antigen is not known.

Whole-study results and caveats: The study acknowledged a relatively small number of individuals in its TCR sequencing and HLA analysis.

Bulk CD8+ and CD4+ cells came from magnetic negative isolation; CD8+ TEMRA by FACS. The clonotype comes from a human donor in good health. The chain is built from TRBV5-6 and TRBJ2-3; 10 bases map to TRBD2. The sample taken for sequencing was CD4+ T cells from PBMCs. The CDR3 DNA sequence: TGTGCCAGCAGCTTACTAGCGGGACCGGGGGATACGCAGTATTTT. This sequence encodes CASSLLAGPGDTQYF.